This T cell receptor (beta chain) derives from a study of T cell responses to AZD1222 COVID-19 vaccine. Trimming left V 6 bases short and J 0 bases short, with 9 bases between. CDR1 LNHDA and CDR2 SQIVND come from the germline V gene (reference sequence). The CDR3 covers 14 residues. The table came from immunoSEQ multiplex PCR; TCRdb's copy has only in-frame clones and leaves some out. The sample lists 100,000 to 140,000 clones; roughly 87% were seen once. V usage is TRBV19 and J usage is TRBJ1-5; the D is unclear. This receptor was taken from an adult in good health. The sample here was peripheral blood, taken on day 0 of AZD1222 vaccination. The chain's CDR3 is CASRRPHSNQPQHF. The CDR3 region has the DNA TGTGCCAGTAGGAGACCTCATAGCAATCAGCCCCAGCATTTT. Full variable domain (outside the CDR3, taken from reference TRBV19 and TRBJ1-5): DGGITQSPKYLFRKEGQNVTLSCEQNLNHDAMYWYRQDPGQGLRLIYYSQIVNDFQKGDIAEGYSVSREKKESFPLTVTSAQKNPTAFYLCASRRPHSNQPQHFGDGTRLSIL.